This T cell receptor (beta chain) was documented in a study of T-cell reconstitution after alpha-beta-depleted transplantation in children. Germline V gene data show CDR1 as SGHRS and CDR2 as YFSETQ. The ends were cut back, 4 bases at V and 0 bases at J, with 10 bases in the middle. The CDR3 length is 15 residues. The authors prepared the TCRbeta library with unique molecular identifiers. TCRdb analysed the PCR reads with MiXCR anew, one entry per CDR3 protein. The data show around 340,000 distinct CDR3 sequences, less than 15% seen once. The TCR was taken from a human donor who donated a stem cell graft to a child with Fanconi anemia. Sequences were derived from PBMCs, sampled from the stem cell graft. The genes are TRBV5-1 and TRBJ1-4; D gene uncertain. The DNA for the CDR3 is TGCGCCAGCAGCAGTGGGCTTGCAACTAATGAAAAACTGTTTTTT. Encoded protein: CASSSGLATNEKLFF.